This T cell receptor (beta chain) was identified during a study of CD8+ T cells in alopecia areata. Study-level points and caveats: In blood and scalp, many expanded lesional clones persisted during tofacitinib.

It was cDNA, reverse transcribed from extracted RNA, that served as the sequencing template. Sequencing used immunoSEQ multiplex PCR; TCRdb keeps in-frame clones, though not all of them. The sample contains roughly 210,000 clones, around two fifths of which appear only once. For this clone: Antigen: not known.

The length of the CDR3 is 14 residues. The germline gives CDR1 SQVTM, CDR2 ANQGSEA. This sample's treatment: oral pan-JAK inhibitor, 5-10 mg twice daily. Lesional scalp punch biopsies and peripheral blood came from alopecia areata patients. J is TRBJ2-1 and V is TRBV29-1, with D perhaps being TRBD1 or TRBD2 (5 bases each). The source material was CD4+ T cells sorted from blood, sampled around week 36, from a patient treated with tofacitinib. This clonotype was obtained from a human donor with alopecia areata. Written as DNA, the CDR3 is TGCACCATACCATCCCGGGACCACTGGAATGAGCAGTTCTTC. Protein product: CTIPSRDHWNEQFF.